A selection of T cell receptor beta chains follows, all from one sample in a study of blood T cell repertoires in COVID-19. The table came from immunoSEQ multiplex PCR; TCRdb's copy has only in-frame clones and leaves some out. This repertoire shows hundreds of thousands of clones, 80% to 85% found once; its top ten account for roughly 21%. Sequenced sample: peripheral blood. Receptors were obtained from a man younger than 45 with active or convalescent COVID-19. Each CDR3 is given with its conserved first and last residue. D genes are given only for firm matches. For some rows the clone size is stated as once, few or many, or as a class when expanded; others skip it.

D gene: TRBD2
clone size: -
J gene: TRBJ2-1
V gene: TRBV30
CDR3 protein: CACTPAGLRNQFF
CDR3 DNA: TGTGCCTGTACCCCAGCGGGACTTAGAAACCAGTTCTTC

D gene: -
clone size: -
J gene: TRBJ2-1
V gene: TRBV7-9
CDR3 protein: CASSLPAGAGRIF
CDR3 DNA: TGTGCCAGCAGCTTACCCGCGGGGGCAGGAAGGATCTTC

D gene: TRBD1
clone size: -
J gene: TRBJ1-4
V gene: TRBV11-2
CDR3 protein: CASSTGQGFEKLFF
CDR3 DNA: TGTGCCAGCAGCACCGGACAGGGCTTCGAAAAACTGTTTTTT

D gene: TRBD2
clone size: -
J gene: TRBJ2-1
V gene: TRBV4-3
CDR3 protein: CASSASTSGGADEQFF
CDR3 DNA: TGCGCCAGCAGCGCTAGTACTAGCGGGGGGGCGGATGAGCAGTTCTTC

D gene: -
clone size: few
J gene: TRBJ1-2
V gene: TRBV28
CDR3 protein: CASSFADYGYTF
CDR3 DNA: TGTGCCAGCAGTTTTGCAGACTATGGCTACACCTTC

D gene: TRBD1
clone size: -
J gene: TRBJ2-7
V gene: TRBV9
CDR3 protein: CASSGGQEHEQYF
CDR3 DNA: TGTGCCAGCAGCGGCGGACAGGAGCACGAGCAGTACTTC

D gene: -
clone size: -
J gene: TRBJ1-1
V gene: TRBV7-2
CDR3 protein: CASSPSGVMNTEAFF
CDR3 DNA: TGTGCCAGCAGCCCAAGTGGAGTTATGAACACTGAAGCTTTCTTT

D gene: -
clone size: -
J gene: TRBJ2-3
V gene: TRBV14
CDR3 protein: CASSQGGVGTDTQYF
CDR3 DNA: TGTGCCAGCAGCCAAGGCGGGGTCGGGACAGATACGCAGTATTTT

D gene: -
clone size: -
J gene: TRBJ1-4
V gene: TRBV4-2
CDR3 protein: CASSQDNGLNEKLFF
CDR3 DNA: TGTGCCAGCAGCCAAGATAACGGGTTGAATGAAAAACTGTTTTTT

D gene: TRBD1
clone size: -
J gene: TRBJ2-2
V gene: TRBV5-1
CDR3 protein: CASSLGTGGSGELFF
CDR3 DNA: TGCGCCAGCAGCTTGGGGACAGGGGGCTCCGGGGAGCTGTTTTTT

D gene: TRBD1
clone size: -
J gene: TRBJ2-5
V gene: TRBV9
CDR3 protein: CASSATGTVETQYF
CDR3 DNA: TGTGCCAGCAGCGCAACCGGGACAGTAGAGACCCAGTACTTC

D gene: -
clone size: once
J gene: TRBJ1-6
V gene: TRBV19
CDR3 protein: CASSASTINSPLHF
CDR3 DNA: TGTGCCAGTAGTGCTAGTACCATTAATTCACCCCTCCACTTT

D gene: -
clone size: -
J gene: TRBJ2-1
V gene: TRBV15
CDR3 protein: CATSRGDKDNEQFF
CDR3 DNA: TGTGCCACCAGCAGAGGGGACAAGGACAATGAGCAGTTCTTC

D gene: -
clone size: -
J gene: TRBJ1-2
V gene: TRBV4-1
CDR3 protein: CASSQERAPWYGYTF
CDR3 DNA: TGCGCCAGCAGCCAAGAGAGGGCGCCTTGGTATGGCTACACCTTC

D gene: TRBD1
clone size: -
J gene: TRBJ1-2
V gene: TRBV12-3/TRBV12-4
CDR3 protein: CASSYTGVYTF
CDR3 DNA: TGTGCCAGCAGTTACACAGGGGTTTACACCTTC

D gene: -
clone size: -
J gene: TRBJ1-1
V gene: TRBV5-4
CDR3 protein: CASSLPGQLGTEAFF
CDR3 DNA: TGTGCCAGCAGCTTGCCCGGACAGCTCGGCACTGAAGCTTTCTTT

D gene: -
clone size: -
J gene: TRBJ1-6
V gene: TRBV28
CDR3 protein: CASSFQSDSPLHF
CDR3 DNA: TGTGCCAGCAGTTTTCAGTCTGATTCACCCCTCCACTTT

D gene: -
clone size: -
J gene: TRBJ2-2
V gene: TRBV3-1/TRBV3-2
CDR3 protein: CASRQGGGGNTGELFF
CDR3 DNA: TGTGCCAGCAGACAAGGTGGCGGAGGCAACACCGGGGAGCTGTTTTTT

D gene: -
clone size: once
J gene: TRBJ1-1
V gene: TRBV7-2
CDR3 protein: CASSLLSRGNTEAFF
CDR3 DNA: TGTGCCAGCAGCTTGCTCTCGCGGGGGAACACTGAAGCTTTCTTT

D gene: -
clone size: -
J gene: TRBJ2-1
V gene: TRBV28
CDR3 protein: CASSAPSRGEQFF
CDR3 DNA: TGTGCCAGCAGCGCCCCCTCTAGGGGTGAGCAGTTCTTC

D gene: -
clone size: -
J gene: TRBJ1-6
V gene: TRBV3-1/TRBV3-2
CDR3 protein: CASSPAMGGLNSPLHF
CDR3 DNA: TGTGCCAGCAGTCCAGCGATGGGGGGACTTAATTCACCCCTCCACTTT

D gene: TRBD1
clone size: -
J gene: TRBJ2-1
V gene: TRBV28
CDR3 protein: CATEGGYEQFF
CDR3 DNA: TGTGCCACCGAAGGGGGCTATGAGCAGTTCTTC

D gene: -
clone size: few
J gene: TRBJ1-1
V gene: TRBV29-1
CDR3 protein: CSAMGAGRVTEAFF
CDR3 DNA: TGCAGCGCAATGGGGGCAGGCAGGGTCACTGAAGCTTTCTTT

D gene: TRBD1
clone size: -
J gene: TRBJ2-2
V gene: TRBV3-1/TRBV3-2
CDR3 protein: CASSEDRDTGELFF
CDR3 DNA: TGTGCCAGCAGCGAGGACAGGGACACCGGGGAGCTGTTTTTT

D gene: -
clone size: -
J gene: TRBJ1-1
V gene: TRBV6-5
CDR3 protein: CASSYEGARRAEAFF
CDR3 DNA: TGTGCCAGCAGTTACGAAGGGGCGCGAAGGGCTGAAGCTTTCTTT

D gene: TRBD1
clone size: -
J gene: TRBJ1-4
V gene: TRBV19
CDR3 protein: CASQPGQLTNEKLFF
CDR3 DNA: TGTGCCAGTCAACCGGGACAGCTTACTAATGAAAAACTGTTTTTT

D gene: -
clone size: -
J gene: TRBJ2-7
V gene: TRBV14
CDR3 protein: CASSQVSRSEQYF
CDR3 DNA: TGTGCCAGCAGCCAAGTCTCCCGGAGCGAGCAGTACTTC

D gene: TRBD2
clone size: once
J gene: TRBJ2-7
V gene: TRBV18
CDR3 protein: CASSRLSGPGDEQYF
CDR3 DNA: TGTGCCAGCTCACGCCTTAGCGGGCCGGGTGACGAGCAGTACTTC

D gene: -
clone size: -
J gene: TRBJ2-3
V gene: TRBV7-9
CDR3 protein: CASSPLADTQYF
CDR3 DNA: TGTGCCAGCAGCCCCCTAGCAGATACGCAGTATTTT

D gene: TRBD1
clone size: -
J gene: TRBJ2-1
V gene: TRBV5-1
CDR3 protein: CASSADRAYEQFF
CDR3 DNA: TGCGCCAGCAGCGCCGACAGGGCCTATGAGCAGTTCTTC

D gene: -
clone size: -
J gene: TRBJ2-1
V gene: TRBV5-1
CDR3 protein: CASSLVGSNEQFF
CDR3 DNA: TGCGCCAGCAGCTTGGTTGGTAGCAATGAGCAGTTCTTC

D gene: -
clone size: few
J gene: TRBJ1-5
V gene: TRBV28
CDR3 protein: CASSSPGQIQPQHF
CDR3 DNA: TGTGCCAGCAGTTCCCCAGGGCAGATTCAGCCCCAGCATTTT

D gene: -
clone size: -
J gene: TRBJ1-1
V gene: TRBV28
CDR3 protein: CASSFGSGTLGGTEAFF
CDR3 DNA: TGTGCCAGCAGTTTCGGGTCAGGGACACTCGGTGGCACTGAAGCTTTCTTT

D gene: -
clone size: -
J gene: TRBJ2-7
V gene: TRBV10-1
CDR3 protein: CASSDLRLNYEQYF
CDR3 DNA: TGCGCCAGCAGTGATTTGAGGTTAAACTACGAGCAGTACTTC

D gene: -
clone size: -
J gene: TRBJ2-1
V gene: TRBV7-2
CDR3 protein: CASSLARRGTYNEQFF
CDR3 DNA: TGTGCCAGCAGCTTAGCGCGGAGGGGAACCTACAATGAGCAGTTCTTC

D gene: TRBD1
clone size: -
J gene: TRBJ1-5
V gene: TRBV30
CDR3 protein: CAWNRDRGNQPQHF
CDR3 DNA: TGTGCCTGGAACCGGGACAGGGGCAATCAGCCCCAGCATTTT

D gene: TRBD2
clone size: -
J gene: TRBJ2-3
V gene: TRBV19
CDR3 protein: CASSVSGWIDTQYF
CDR3 DNA: TGTGCCAGTAGTGTTAGCGGGTGGATAGATACGCAGTATTTT

D gene: -
clone size: -
J gene: TRBJ1-3
V gene: TRBV5-1
CDR3 protein: CASSSGSGNTIYF
CDR3 DNA: TGCGCCAGCAGCTCAGGTTCTGGAAACACCATATATTTT

D gene: TRBD2
clone size: -
J gene: TRBJ2-1
V gene: TRBV29-1
CDR3 protein: CSSGLAGVNEQFF
CDR3 DNA: TGCAGCTCGGGACTAGCGGGAGTTAATGAGCAGTTCTTC

D gene: -
clone size: -
J gene: TRBJ2-3
V gene: TRBV24-1
CDR3 protein: CATGTGSPDTQYF
CDR3 DNA: TGTGCCACCGGAACAGGGTCGCCAGATACGCAGTATTTT

D gene: -
clone size: -
J gene: TRBJ2-3
V gene: TRBV4-1
CDR3 protein: CASSQQLGPPADTQYF
CDR3 DNA: TGCGCCAGCAGCCAACAATTGGGGCCCCCGGCCGATACGCAGTATTTT